This TCR beta chain was retrieved from a study of identical twins. The CDR3 contains 14 residues. Template switching, a step in the protocol, added a universal primer site, and cDNA carried unique molecular identifiers. MiXCR was run by TCRdb on the 5' RACE reads, yielding one entry per CDR3 protein. The repertoire holds approximately 1.8 million distinct CDR3 sequences, with roughly a third as singletons. Donors were all healthy Caucasians. Study-wide results and caveats: Researchers caution that invariant MAIT and iNKT cells could partly confound zero-insertion analyses.

In its sample, this clonotype was seen a few times. Its antigen is unidentified. The source material was cord blood. This TCR came from a newborn girl in good health. The rearrangement links TRBV21-1 to TRBJ2-3. TRBV21-1 is tagged as a pseudogene. CDR3 loop: CASSKVASTDTQYF. In nucleotides, the CDR3 is TGTGCCAGCAGCAAAGTTGCTAGCACAGATACGCAGTATTTT.